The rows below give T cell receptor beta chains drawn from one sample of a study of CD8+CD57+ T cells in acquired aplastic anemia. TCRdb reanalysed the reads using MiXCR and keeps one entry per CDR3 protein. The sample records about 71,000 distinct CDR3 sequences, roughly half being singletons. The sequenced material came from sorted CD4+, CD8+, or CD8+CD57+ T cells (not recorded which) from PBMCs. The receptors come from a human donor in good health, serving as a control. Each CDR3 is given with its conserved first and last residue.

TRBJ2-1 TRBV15 CATSRHRGIDEQFF
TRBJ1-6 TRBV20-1 CSAKQGNNSPLHF
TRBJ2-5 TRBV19 CASSDVGAQETQYF
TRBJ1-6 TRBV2 CASSEGGTGSSPLHF
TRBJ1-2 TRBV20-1 CSASPGATIANYGYTF
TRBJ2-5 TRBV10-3 CAISATSSQETQYF
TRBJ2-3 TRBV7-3 CASSAIAGHPRDTQYF
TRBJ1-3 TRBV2 CASRLTTGTGNTIYF
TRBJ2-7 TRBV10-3 CAISDARTPTYEQYF
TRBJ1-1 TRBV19 CASSIGYEAFF
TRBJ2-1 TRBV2 CASSETVAGVKNEQFF
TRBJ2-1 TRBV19 CASTPVLADYNEQFF
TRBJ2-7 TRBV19 CASSIGMVGREQYF
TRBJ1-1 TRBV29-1 CSADRDLGSATEAFF
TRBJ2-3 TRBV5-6 CASSPRIAERTDTQYF
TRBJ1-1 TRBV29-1 CGVELGDAFF
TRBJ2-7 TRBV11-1 CASSLNPVGYEQYF
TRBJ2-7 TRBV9 CASSPLGDISYEQYF
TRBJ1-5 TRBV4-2 CASSQEGQGGIGVSNQPQHF
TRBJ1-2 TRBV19 CASSSDRGRHGYTF
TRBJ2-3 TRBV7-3 CAGSNAASGLSTDTQYF
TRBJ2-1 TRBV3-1 CASSQLATNNEQFF
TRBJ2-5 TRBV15 CATSRDRGETQYF
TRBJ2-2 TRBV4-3 CASSRKIGGKEGTGELFF
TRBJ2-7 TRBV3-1 CASSDRVGPFYEQYF
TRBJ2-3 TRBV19 CASSLVAGDTQYF
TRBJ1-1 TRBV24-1 CATSPGQGLNTEAFF
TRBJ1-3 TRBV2 CASSRGNSGNTIYF
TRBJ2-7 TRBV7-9 CASRGTGTVYEQYF
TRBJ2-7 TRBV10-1 CASSDGGPSYEQYF
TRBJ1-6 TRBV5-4 CASSSGAESLDSPLHF
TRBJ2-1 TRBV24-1 CATSDPGSPGVEQFF
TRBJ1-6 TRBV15 CATSRESSYNSPLHF
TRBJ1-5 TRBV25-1 CASSGTDHSNQPQHF
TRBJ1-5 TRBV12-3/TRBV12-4 CASSFGNTGNYQPQHF
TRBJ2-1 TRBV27 CASSYGTATFEQFF
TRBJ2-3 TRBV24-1 CATSDFPDSFPLADTQYF
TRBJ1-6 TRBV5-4 CASSIRGGGSPLHF
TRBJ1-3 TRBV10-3 CAISERTGATIYF
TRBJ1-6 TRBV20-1 CSVPLQGAGNSPLHF
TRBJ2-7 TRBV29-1 CSAKWDRPYEQYF
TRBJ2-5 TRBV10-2 CASQGTGEKTQYF
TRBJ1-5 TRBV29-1 CSVRSGSRQPQHF
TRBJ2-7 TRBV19 CASSTPHGYEQYF
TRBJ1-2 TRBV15 CATSRDVNYGYTF
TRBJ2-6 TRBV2 CASPGESGANVLTF
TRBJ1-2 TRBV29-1 CSDARRRDYGYTF
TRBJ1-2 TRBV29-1 CSVEVGGYGYTF
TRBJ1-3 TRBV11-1 CASSLEWVGAHSGNTIYF
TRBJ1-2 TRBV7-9 CAILQGYGYTF
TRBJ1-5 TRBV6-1 CASRVGSSSNQPQHF
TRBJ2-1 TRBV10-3 CAISAQAGAIYNEQFF
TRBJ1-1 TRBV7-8 CASSRGTGDTEALF
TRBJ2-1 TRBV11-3 CASSSSVLGSSYNEQFF
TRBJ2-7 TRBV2 CASSVLHYEQYF
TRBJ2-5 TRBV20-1 CSAISGDGLETQYF
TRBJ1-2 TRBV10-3 CAISDQENYGYTF